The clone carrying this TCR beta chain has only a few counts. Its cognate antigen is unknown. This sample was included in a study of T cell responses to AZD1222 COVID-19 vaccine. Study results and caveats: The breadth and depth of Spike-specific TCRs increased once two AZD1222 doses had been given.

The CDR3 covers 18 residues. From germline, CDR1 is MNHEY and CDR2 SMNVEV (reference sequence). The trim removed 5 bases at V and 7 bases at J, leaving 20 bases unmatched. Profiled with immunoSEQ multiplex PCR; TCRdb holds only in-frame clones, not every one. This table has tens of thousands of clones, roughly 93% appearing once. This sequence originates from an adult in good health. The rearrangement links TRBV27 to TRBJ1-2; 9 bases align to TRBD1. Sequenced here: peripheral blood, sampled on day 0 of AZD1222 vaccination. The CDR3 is CASSLKPIGTGTGLGYTF. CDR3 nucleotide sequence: TGTGCCAGCAGTCTTAAACCCATAGGGACAGGGACGGGTCTTGGCTACACCTTC.